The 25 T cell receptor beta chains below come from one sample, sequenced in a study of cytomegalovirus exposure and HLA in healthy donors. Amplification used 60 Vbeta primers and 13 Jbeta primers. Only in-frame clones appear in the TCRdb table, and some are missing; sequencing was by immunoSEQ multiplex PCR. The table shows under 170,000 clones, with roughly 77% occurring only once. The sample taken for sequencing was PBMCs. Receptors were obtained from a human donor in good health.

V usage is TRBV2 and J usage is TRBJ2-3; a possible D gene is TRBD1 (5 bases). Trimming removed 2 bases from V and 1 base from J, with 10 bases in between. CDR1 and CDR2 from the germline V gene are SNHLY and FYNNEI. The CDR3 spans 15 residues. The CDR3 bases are TGTGCCAGCAGTGAACGCAGGGTACGCACAGATACGCAGTATTTT. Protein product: CASSERRVRTDTQYF.

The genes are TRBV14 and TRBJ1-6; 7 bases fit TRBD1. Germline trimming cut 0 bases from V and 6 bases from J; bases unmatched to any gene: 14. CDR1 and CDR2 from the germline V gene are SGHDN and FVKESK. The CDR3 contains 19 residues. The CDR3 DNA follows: TGTGCCAGCAGCCAAGATAACAGGGGCTTTAGGGGTGGTAATTCACCCCTCCACTTT. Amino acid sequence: CASSQDNRGFRGGNSPLHF. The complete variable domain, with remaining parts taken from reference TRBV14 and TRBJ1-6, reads EAGVTQFPSHSVIEKGQTVTLRCDPISGHDNLYWYRRVMGKEIKFLLHFVKESKQDESGMPNNRFLAERTGGTYSTLKVQPAELEDSGVYFCASSQDNRGFRGGNSPLHFGNGTRLTVT.

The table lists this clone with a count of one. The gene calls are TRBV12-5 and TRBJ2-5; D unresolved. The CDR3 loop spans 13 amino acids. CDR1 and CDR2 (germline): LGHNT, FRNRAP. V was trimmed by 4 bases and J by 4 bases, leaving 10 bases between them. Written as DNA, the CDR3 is TGTGCTAGTGGTTCCGACTCGAGAGAGACCCAGTACTTC. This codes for CASGSDSRETQYF.

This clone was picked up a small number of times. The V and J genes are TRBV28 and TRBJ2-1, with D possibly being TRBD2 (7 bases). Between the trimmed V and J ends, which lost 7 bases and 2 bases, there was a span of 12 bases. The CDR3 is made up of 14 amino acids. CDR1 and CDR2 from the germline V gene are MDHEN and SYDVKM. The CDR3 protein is CASMRGGPYNEQFF. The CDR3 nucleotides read TGTGCCAGCATGAGGGGGGGCCCCTACAATGAGCAGTTCTTC. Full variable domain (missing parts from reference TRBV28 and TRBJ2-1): DVKVTQSSRYLVKRTGEKVFLECVQDMDHENMFWYRQDPGLGLRLIYFSYDVKMKEKGDIPEGYSVSREKKERFSLILESASTNQTSMYLCASMRGGPYNEQFFGPGTRLTVL.

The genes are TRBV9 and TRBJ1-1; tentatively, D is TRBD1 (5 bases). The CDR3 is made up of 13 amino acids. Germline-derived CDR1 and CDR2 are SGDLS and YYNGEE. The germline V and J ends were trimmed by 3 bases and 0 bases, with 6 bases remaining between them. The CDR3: CASSGGLNTEAFF. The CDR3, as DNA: TGTGCCAGCAGCGGGGGCCTGAACACTGAAGCTTTCTTT.

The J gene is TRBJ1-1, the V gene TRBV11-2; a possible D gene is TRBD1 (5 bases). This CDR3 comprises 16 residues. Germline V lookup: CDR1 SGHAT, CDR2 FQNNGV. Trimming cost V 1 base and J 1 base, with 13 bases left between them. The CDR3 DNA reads TGTGCCAGCAGCTTAGTTCTCGGGGGGGGGAACACTGAAGCTTTCTTT. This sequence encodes CASSLVLGGGNTEAFF.

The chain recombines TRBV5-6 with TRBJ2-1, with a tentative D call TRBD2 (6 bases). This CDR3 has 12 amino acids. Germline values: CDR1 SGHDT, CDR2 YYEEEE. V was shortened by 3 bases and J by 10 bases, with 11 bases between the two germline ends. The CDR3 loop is CASSSGGLEQFF. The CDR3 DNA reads TGTGCCAGCAGCTCCGGCGGACTAGAGCAGTTCTTC.

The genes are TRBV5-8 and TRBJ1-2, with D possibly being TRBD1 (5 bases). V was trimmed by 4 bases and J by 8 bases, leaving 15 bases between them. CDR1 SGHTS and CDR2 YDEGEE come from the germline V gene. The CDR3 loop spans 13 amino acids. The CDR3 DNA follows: TGTGCCAGCAGCCCTCAGGGACTTGAGGGCTACACCTTC. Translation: CASSPQGLEGYTF.

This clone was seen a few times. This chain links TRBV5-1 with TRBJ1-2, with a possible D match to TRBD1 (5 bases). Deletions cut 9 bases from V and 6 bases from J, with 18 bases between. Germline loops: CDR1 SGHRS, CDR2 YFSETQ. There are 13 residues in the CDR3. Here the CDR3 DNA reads TGCGCCACCTCGGTCGGGGGAGGAGATGGCTACACCTTC. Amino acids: CATSVGGGDGYTF.

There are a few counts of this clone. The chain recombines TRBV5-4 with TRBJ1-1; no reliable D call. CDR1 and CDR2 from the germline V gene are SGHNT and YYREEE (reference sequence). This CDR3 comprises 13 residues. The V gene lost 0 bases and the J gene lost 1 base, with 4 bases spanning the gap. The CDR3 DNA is TGTGCCAGCAGCTTGGCAGGGAACACTGAAGCTTTCTTT. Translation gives CASSLAGNTEAFF.

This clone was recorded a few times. The CDR3 loop reads CASSLVLAGGREQFF. The DNA of the CDR3 is TGTGCCAGCAGCTTAGTCCTAGCGGGGGGACGCGAGCAGTTCTTC. The chain has TRBV7-2 and TRBJ2-1, with 11 bases that match TRBD2. Germline values: CDR1 SGHTA, CDR2 FQGNSA. The CDR3 totals 15 residues. The V and J ends lost 1 base and 10 bases, in that order; junction bases with no gene match: 6.

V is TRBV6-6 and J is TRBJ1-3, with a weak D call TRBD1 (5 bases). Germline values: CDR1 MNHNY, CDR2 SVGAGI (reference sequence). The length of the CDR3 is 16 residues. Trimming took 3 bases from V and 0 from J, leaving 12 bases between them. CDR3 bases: TGTGCCAGCAGTTATACGGGGGGGAGCTCTGGAAACACCATATATTTT. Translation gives CASSYTGGSSGNTIYF.

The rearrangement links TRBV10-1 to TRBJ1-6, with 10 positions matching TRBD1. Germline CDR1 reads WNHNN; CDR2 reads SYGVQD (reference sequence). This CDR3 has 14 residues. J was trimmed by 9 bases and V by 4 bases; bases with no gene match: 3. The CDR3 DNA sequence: TGCGCCAGCAGTGGACAGGGGGCGAGTTCACCCCTCCACTTT. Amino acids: CASSGQGASSPLHF.

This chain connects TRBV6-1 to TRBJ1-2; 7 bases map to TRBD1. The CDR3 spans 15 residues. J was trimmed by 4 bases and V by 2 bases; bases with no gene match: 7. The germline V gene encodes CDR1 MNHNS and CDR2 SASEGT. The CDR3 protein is CASSEMAGGGYGYTF. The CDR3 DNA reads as TGTGCCAGCAGTGAAATGGCAGGGGGAGGCTATGGCTACACCTTC.

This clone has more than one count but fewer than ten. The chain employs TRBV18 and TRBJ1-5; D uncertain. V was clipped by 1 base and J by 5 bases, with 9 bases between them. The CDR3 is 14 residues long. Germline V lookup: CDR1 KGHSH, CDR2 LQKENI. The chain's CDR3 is CASSPQGADQPQHF. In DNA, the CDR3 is TGTGCCAGCTCACCACAGGGAGCGGATCAGCCCCAGCATTTT.

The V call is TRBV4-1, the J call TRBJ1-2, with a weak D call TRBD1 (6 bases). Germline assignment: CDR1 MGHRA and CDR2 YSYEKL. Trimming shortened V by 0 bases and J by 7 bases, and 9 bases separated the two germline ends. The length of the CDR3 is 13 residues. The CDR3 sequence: CASSQEQGRGYTF. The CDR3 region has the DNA TGCGCCAGCAGCCAAGAACAGGGTCGTGGCTACACCTTC.

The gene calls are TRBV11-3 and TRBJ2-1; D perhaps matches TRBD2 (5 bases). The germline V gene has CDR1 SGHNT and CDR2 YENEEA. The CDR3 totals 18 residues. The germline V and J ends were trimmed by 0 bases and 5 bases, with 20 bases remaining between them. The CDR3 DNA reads TGTGCCAGCAGCTTAGAGTCCCCGACTACCACGGGCAACAATGAGCAGTTCTTC. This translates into CASSLESPTTTGNNEQFF. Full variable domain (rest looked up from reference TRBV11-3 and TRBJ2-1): EAGVVQSPRYKIIEKKQPVAFWCNPISGHNTLYWYLQNLGQGPELLIRYENEEAVDDSQLPKDRFSAERLKGVDSTLKIQPAELGDSAVYLCASSLESPTTTGNNEQFFGPGTRLTVL.

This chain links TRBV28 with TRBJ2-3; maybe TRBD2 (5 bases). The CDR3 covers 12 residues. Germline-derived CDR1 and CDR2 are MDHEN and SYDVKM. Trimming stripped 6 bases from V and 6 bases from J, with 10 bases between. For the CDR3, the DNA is TGTGCCAGCAGGTCCCGCGGGGATACGCAGTATTTT. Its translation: CASRSRGDTQYF.

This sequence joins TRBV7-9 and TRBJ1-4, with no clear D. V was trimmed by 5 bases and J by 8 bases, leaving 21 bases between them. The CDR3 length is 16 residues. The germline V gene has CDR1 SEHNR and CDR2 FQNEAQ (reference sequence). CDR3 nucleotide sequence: TGTGCCAGCAGCCCGGAAGCCCCGTCCTCGGGGGAAAAACTGTTTTTT. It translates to CASSPEAPSSGEKLFF.

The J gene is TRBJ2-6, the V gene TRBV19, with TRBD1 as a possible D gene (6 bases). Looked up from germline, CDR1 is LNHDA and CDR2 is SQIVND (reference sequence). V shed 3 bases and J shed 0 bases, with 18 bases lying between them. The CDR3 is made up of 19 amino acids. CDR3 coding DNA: TGTGCCAGTAGTATTAGGACGGGACAACGAAGCTCTGGGGCCAACGTCCTGACTTTC. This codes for CASSIRTGQRSSGANVLTF.

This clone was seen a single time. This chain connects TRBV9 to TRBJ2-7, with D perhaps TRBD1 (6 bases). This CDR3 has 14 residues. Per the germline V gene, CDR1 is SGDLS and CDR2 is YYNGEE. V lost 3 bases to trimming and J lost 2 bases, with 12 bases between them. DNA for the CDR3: TGTGCCAGCAGCGCTGGGGACACAACCTACGAGCAGTACTTC. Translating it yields CASSAGDTTYEQYF.

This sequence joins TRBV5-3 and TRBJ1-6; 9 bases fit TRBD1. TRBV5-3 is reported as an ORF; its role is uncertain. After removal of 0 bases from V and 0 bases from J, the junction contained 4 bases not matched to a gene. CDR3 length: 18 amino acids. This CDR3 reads CARSLGQGDPSYNSPLHF. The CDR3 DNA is TGTGCCAGAAGCTTGGGACAGGGGGACCCCTCCTATAATTCACCCCTCCACTTT.

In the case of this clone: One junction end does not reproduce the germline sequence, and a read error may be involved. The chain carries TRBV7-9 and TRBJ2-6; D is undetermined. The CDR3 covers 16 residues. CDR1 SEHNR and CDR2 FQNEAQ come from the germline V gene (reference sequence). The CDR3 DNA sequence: TGTTCCAGCAGCTTTCGGCGGAACTCTGGGGCCAACGTCCTGACTTTC. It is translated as CSSSFRRNSGANVLTF.

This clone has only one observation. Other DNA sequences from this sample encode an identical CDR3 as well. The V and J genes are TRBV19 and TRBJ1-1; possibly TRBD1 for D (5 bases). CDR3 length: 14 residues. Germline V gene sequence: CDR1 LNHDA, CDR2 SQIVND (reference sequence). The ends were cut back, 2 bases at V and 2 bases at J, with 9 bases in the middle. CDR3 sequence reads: CASSITGSNTEAFF. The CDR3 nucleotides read TGTGCCAGTAGTATAACAGGATCTAACACTGAAGCTTTCTTT.

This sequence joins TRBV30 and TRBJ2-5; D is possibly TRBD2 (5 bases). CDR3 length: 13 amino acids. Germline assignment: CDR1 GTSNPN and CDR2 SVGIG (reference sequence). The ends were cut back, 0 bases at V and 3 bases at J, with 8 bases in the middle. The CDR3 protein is CAWSVRGKETQYF. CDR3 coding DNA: TGTGCCTGGAGTGTTCGGGGTAAAGAGACCCAGTACTTC.